This T cell receptor beta chain was sequenced during a study of beta chain features in type 1 diabetes. Between the trimmed V and J ends, which lost 2 bases and 7 bases, there was a span of 21 bases. The CDR3 has 17 residues. Germline lookup yields CDR1 LNHNV and CDR2 YYDKDF (reference sequence). As every portion of the isolated RNA was reverse transcribed, the sequencing read expressed TCRB transcripts. Data came from immunoSEQ multiplex PCR; TCRdb stores just in-frame clones and leaves some out. Of around 180,000 clones in the sample, under 9.5% were seen once. To note about this clone: Antigen: not known.

Broader study findings: Researchers caution that PCR might favor shorter templates, equally among patients and controls. Within each of all four CD4+ subsets, Type 1 diabetes patients had TCRB CDR3s that were moderately but significantly shorter.

Donors contributed one heparinised blood draw apiece, averaging about 120 mL. The genes are TRBV15 and TRBJ2-1, with a tentative D call TRBD2 (6 bases). The source material was central memory CD4+ T cells from blood. This clonotype originated in a man aged 18 to 29 with type 1 diabetes. The CDR3 nucleotides read TGTGCCACCAGCAGAACCCAAACAGGCGGGGTTGTTAATGAGCAGTTCTTC. It encodes CATSRTQTGGVVNEQFF.